This T cell receptor (beta chain) was retrieved from a study of T-cell memory formation after mild COVID-19. The CDR3 extends over 11 amino acids. Germline V lookup: CDR1 MDHEN, CDR2 SYDVKM. Trimming cost V 4 bases and J 13 bases, with 11 bases left between them. This clonotype was seen only a few times. MiXCR was run by TCRdb on the 5' RACE reads, yielding one entry per CDR3 protein. Of about 240,000 distinct CDR3 sequences listed, over 9% are singletons. The genes are TRBV28 and TRBJ2-1; D call uncertain. This receptor was obtained from a man between 18 and 29 years old who had mild COVID-19 (a few samples of this study predate the infection). Cell type and time point are not known. The sequenced sample was PBMCs or a T cell subset sorted from them (not recorded which). CDR3: CASSSPISQFF. In DNA form, the CDR3 reads TGTGCCAGCAGTTCGCCGATTTCCCAGTTCTTC.